The clone carrying this T cell receptor beta chain was found many times. The CDR3 has 13 amino acids. Germline lookup yields CDR1 SNHLY and CDR2 FYNNEI. Trimming took off 5 bases at V and 0 bases at J, with 7 bases between the two ends. This sample is part of a study of HIV-infected patients and healthy controls. TCRdb re-called the 5' RACE reads through MiXCR, storing one row per CDR3 protein. The sample holds tens of thousands of distinct CDR3 sequences, 15% to 20% seen once. The TCR originated in a human donor in good health. The chain is built from TRBV2 and TRBJ1-1; D is uncertain. Sequences were obtained from CD4+ T cells from blood. The CDR3 sequence: CASSNEMNTEAFF. The DNA for the CDR3 is TGTGCCAGCAGTAACGAAATGAACACTGAAGCTTTCTTT. Together with reference TRBV2 and TRBJ1-1, the CDR3 gives the full variable domain: EPEVTQTPSHQVTQMGQEVILRCVPISNHLYFYWYRQILGQKVEFLVSFYNNEISEKSEIFDDQFSVERPDGSNFTLKIRSTKLEDSAMYFCASSNEMNTEAFFGQGTRLTVV.